This entry features one T cell receptor beta chain sequence. As yet, its antigen is unknown. This record comes from a study of T cell responses to AZD1222 COVID-19 vaccine. Turning to the study itself: Recipients boosted at about 4 weeks or about 12 weeks are pooled. General study points: Donors skewed white British and female; clonal diversity was possibly underestimated.

The method was immunoSEQ multiplex PCR; TCRdb's version includes in-frame clones alone and lacks a portion of them. The sample lists 150,000 to 200,000 clones; over 85% were seen once. This TCR derives from an adult in good health. This specimen consisted of peripheral blood, obtained on day 0 of AZD1222 vaccination.

The CDR3 DNA follows: TGTGCCAGCAGCCGCCTTGGGGGGGTCGGTGGCAATCAGCCCCAGCATTTT. It codes for CASSRLGGVGGNQPQHF. The chain carries TRBV2 and TRBJ1-5; perhaps TRBD1 as D (5 bases). Trimming removed 6 bases at V and 2 bases at J, with 20 bases between. Germline CDR1 reads SNHLY; CDR2 reads FYNNEI. The CDR3 consists of 17 residues.